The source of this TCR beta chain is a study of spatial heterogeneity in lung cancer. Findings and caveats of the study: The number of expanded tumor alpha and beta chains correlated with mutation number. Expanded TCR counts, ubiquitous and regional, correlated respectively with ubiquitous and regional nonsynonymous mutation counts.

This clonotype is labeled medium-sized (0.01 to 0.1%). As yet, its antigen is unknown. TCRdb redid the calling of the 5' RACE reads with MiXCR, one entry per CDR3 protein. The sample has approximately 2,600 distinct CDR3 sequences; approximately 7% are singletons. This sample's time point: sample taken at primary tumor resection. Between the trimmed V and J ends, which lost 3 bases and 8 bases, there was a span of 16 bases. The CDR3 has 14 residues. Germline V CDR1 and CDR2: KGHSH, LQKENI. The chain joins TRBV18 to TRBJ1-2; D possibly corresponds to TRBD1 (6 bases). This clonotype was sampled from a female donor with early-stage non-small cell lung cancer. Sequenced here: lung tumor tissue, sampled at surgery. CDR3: CASSPAGTYVGYTF. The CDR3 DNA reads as TGTGCCAGCTCACCGGCGGGGACATACGTAGGCTACACCTTC.